This T cell receptor (beta chain) was recorded in a study of blood T cells in healthy people across ages. Study observations and caveats: Comparison with aged donors showed that long-lived donors had more naive CD4+ cells and higher diversity.

In germline, CDR1 is SGHVS, CDR2 FQNEAQ. With V trimmed by 4 bases and J by 2 bases, 7 bases remained unmatched. The CDR3 contains 15 residues. It was with a sample-barcoded 5' primer and a J-beta primer mix that a second PCR of roughly 7 to 12 cycles was run. A template-switch adaptor with 12 random nucleotides tagged each cDNA molecule. Via MiXCR, TCRdb re-called the 5' RACE reads, giving one row per CDR3 protein. Of 550,000 to 750,000 distinct CDR3 sequences listed, under 25% are singletons. In each sample, at least 6.5 million PBMCs were isolated. Total RNA extracted from each sample amounted to at least 6 micrograms. This clonotype was picked up a small number of times. Its cognate antigen is unknown.

Material for sequencing was blood. The chain carries TRBV7-8 and TRBJ2-7; 8 bases line up with TRBD1. This receptor was obtained from a man between 65 and 79 years old in good health. The CDR3 protein is CASSSPGQDTYEQYF. In DNA form, the CDR3 reads TGTGCCAGCAGCTCCCCGGGACAGGACACCTACGAGCAGTACTTC.